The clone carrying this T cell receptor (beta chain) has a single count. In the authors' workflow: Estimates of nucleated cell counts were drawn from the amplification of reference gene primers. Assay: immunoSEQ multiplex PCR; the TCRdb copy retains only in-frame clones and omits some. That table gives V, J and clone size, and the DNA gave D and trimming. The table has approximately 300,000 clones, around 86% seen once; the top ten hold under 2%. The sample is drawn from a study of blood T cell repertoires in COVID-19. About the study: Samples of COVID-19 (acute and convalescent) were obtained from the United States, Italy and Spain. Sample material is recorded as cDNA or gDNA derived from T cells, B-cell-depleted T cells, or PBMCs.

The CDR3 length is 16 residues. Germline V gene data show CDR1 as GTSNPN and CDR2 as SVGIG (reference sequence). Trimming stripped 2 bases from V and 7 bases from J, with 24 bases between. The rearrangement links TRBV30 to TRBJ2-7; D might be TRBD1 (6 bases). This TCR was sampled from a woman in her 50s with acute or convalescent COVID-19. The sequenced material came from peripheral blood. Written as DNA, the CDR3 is TGTGCCTGGAGTCAATTAAACAGGGATTTGGTGCGAGAGCAGTACTTC. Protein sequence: CAWSQLNRDLVREQYF. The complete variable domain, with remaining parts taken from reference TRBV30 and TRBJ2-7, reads SQTIHQWPATLVQPVGSPLSLECTVEGTSNPNLYWYRQAAGRGLQLLFYSVGIGQISSEVPQNLSASRPQDRQFILSSKKLLLSDSGFYLCAWSQLNRDLVREQYFGPGTRLTVT.